This T cell receptor beta chain was captured by sequencing in a study of early T cells in non-severe SARS-CoV-2 infection. Researchers tagged individual cDNA molecules with unique molecular identifiers. One entry per CDR3 protein results from TCRdb running MiXCR on the 5' RACE reads. Among 55,000 to 85,000 distinct CDR3 sequences, roughly 12% were seen once, and the ten largest hold 4.5%. Per the germline V gene, CDR1 is MNHEY and CDR2 is SVGEGT. The CDR3 contains 16 residues. Trimming removed 4 bases from V and 5 bases from J; junction bases left unmatched: 8. The sequenced sample was whole blood. This TCR was recovered from an adult who was a healthcare worker with PCR-confirmed SARS-CoV-2 infection or an uninfected control (not recorded which). The chain joins TRBV6-2 or TRBV6-3 to TRBJ2-1; 10 bases map to TRBD2. The CDR3: CASSSLTSGRNNEQFF. Here the CDR3 DNA reads TGTGCCAGCAGTTCCCTGACTAGCGGGCGGAACAATGAGCAGTTCTTC.